This is a list of T cell receptor beta chains from one sample in a study of T cell repertoires in cytomegalovirus infection. TCRdb itself ran the reads through MiXCR, one entry per CDR3 protein. There are approximately 400,000 distinct CDR3 sequences in the sample; roughly 31% occur only once, and approximately 13% lies in the top ten. The sequenced sample consisted of PBMCs. The receptors come from a human donor in good health (CMV status not recorded). Some clones in this sample may be carry-over from other donors' samples. CDR3s include the opening cysteine and the closing phenylalanine or tryptophan. The D gene is left open where the match is weak. Some rows mark clone size as missing; the rest say once, few, many or name a class of expanded clone.

v_gene,abundance,j_gene,len,d_gene,CDR3nt,CDR3aa
TRBV28,many,TRBJ2-2,18,TRBD2,TGTGCCAGCAGTAGTATGACTAGCGGGGGAGTGAACACCGGGGAGCTGTTTTTT,CASSSMTSGGVNTGELFF
TRBV7-2,NA,TRBJ2-2,15,NA,TGTGCCATCAGCCCGCGGGCTTCGAACACCGGTGAGCTGTTTTTT,CAISPRASNTGELFF
TRBV20-1,once,TRBJ1-4,13,TRBD1,TGCAGTGCTAGTGAGGGGGCTTATGAAAAACTGTTTTTT,CSASEGAYEKLFF
TRBV7-8,NA,TRBJ1-2,14,NA,TGTGCCAGCAGCTTAGTTGCCAGTAACTATGGCTACACCTTC,CASSLVASNYGYTF
TRBV20-1,few,TRBJ1-6,16,TRBD1,TGCAGTGTCCTAATGCAAGGACAGGCTTATAATTCACCCCTCCACTTT,CSVLMQGQAYNSPLHF
TRBV6-2/TRBV6-3,NA,TRBJ2-7,14,NA,TGTGCCAGCAGTTATCAACCCGGACAGTACGAGCAGTACTTC,CASSYQPGQYEQYF
TRBV7-9,many,TRBJ2-3,12,NA,TGTGCCAGCAGCACTAGCACAGATACGCAGTATTTT,CASSTSTDTQYF
TRBV27,NA,TRBJ2-2,14,NA,TGTGCCAGCAGATGGACAAGGGGCACCGGGGAGCTGTTTTTT,CASRWTRGTGELFF
TRBV12-5,few,TRBJ1-3,13,NA,TGTGCTAGTGGCCCAGGTTCTGGAAACACCATATATTTT,CASGPGSGNTIYF
TRBV11-2,few,TRBJ2-5,14,NA,TGTGCCAGCAGCTTAGTTTCCGGGACCCCCGTCCAGAACTTC,CASSLVSGTPVQNF
TRBV7-2,NA,TRBJ2-1,16,TRBD2,TGTGCCAGCAGCTTAGGCCCAGCGGGGAATATATATGAGCAGTTCTTC,CASSLGPAGNIYEQFF
TRBV19,NA,TRBJ1-5,17,NA,TGTGCCAGTACCCTTTATCTTAACACAGCTAGCAATCAGCCCCAGCATTTT,CASTLYLNTASNQPQHF
TRBV2,NA,TRBJ1-2,12,NA,TGTGCCAGCAGTGGGGCTGATTATGGCTACACCTTC,CASSGADYGYTF
TRBV28,NA,TRBJ1-5,20,NA,TGTGCCAGCAGTTTTCAGGGTACCCCCGGGGAGGGTGGACCCGATCAGCCCCAGCATTTT,CASSFQGTPGEGGPDQPQHF
TRBV5-6,NA,TRBJ1-4,14,NA,TGTGCCAGCAGCTTGGGGCAGACGGGAGAAAAACTGTTTTTT,CASSLGQTGEKLFF
TRBV12-3/TRBV12-4,many,TRBJ2-3,16,TRBD2,TGTGCCAGCAGTTTACTAGCGGGGGGGAGCACAGATACGCAGTATTTT,CASSLLAGGSTDTQYF
TRBV29-1,few,TRBJ2-5,13,NA,TGCAGCGTTGATGCGGAGGGGGTGGAGACCCAGTACTTC,CSVDAEGVETQYF
TRBV4-2,NA,TRBJ1-1,17,NA,TGTGCCAGCAGCCAAGATGGGGGGGCCAGAGGGAACACTGAAGCTTTCTTT,CASSQDGGARGNTEAFF
TRBV29-1,once,TRBJ2-5,12,NA,TGCAGCGTTGAAGTGTCCTTACCGACCCAGTACTTC,CSVEVSLPTQYF
TRBV6-1,few,TRBJ1-4,16,TRBD1,TGTGCCAGCAGGTATCAGGGGGCGAAGACTAATGAAAAACTGTTTTTT,CASRYQGAKTNEKLFF
TRBV5-1,few,TRBJ2-7,15,TRBD2,TGCGCCAGCACCCCCGGGACTAGCGGTGTGTACGAGCAGTACTTC,CASTPGTSGVYEQYF
TRBV20-1,NA,TRBJ1-3,13,NA,TGCAGTGCTCCGGCTAACTCTGGAAACACCATATATTTT,CSAPANSGNTIYF
TRBV28,once,TRBJ1-1,16,TRBD1,TGTGCCAGCAGTTGGCCGGGGACAGCGAATAGAGGAAAAGCTTTCTTT,CASSWPGTANRGKAFF
TRBV12-3/TRBV12-4,NA,TRBJ1-5,15,NA,TGTGCCAGCAGTCCCCCTCAGGGGAACAATCAGCCCCAGCATTTT,CASSPPQGNNQPQHF
TRBV7-2,many,TRBJ1-3,16,NA,TGTGCCAGCAGTCCGGAGCCAGGAGGGGCTGGAAACACCATATATTTT,CASSPEPGGAGNTIYF
TRBV4-1,NA,TRBJ2-2,23,NA,TGCGCCAGCAGCCAAGATGAGTCGTCGACAGGACCGCTACCTACCGCGAACACCGGGGAGCTGTTTTTT,CASSQDESSTGPLPTANTGELFF
TRBV7-2,many,TRBJ2-1,13,TRBD2,TGTGCCAGCAGCTTAAGCCCTAGCGGGGAGCAGTTCTTC,CASSLSPSGEQFF
TRBV11-2,NA,TRBJ1-5,16,NA,TGTGCCAGCAGCTCAACAGGGCCTTGGGGCAATCAGCCCCAGCATTTT,CASSSTGPWGNQPQHF
TRBV6-2/TRBV6-3,NA,TRBJ2-7,13,TRBD2,TGTGCCAGCGCGCTAGCGGGGGGGCACGAGCAGTACTTC,CASALAGGHEQYF
TRBV7-8,once,TRBJ2-1,12,NA,TGTGCCAGCAGCCCTATGGACAGCGTCCCGTTCTTC,CASSPMDSVPFF
TRBV2,NA,TRBJ2-1,15,NA,TGTGCCAGCAGGCCCGGGACGCCCTCCTACAATGAGCAGTTCTTC,CASRPGTPSYNEQFF
TRBV6-2/TRBV6-3,NA,TRBJ2-7,14,TRBD1,TGTGCCAGCACCGACCGGGACAGAGTCTACGAGCAGTACTTC,CASTDRDRVYEQYF
TRBV5-1,NA,TRBJ1-1,15,NA,TGCGCCAGCAGCTTAGACGTGGTGGGGATCACTGAAGCTTTCTTT,CASSLDVVGITEAFF
TRBV29-1,few,TRBJ1-3,15,NA,TGCAGCGCCGTGAACTCAGGGGCGGATGGAAACACCATATATTTT,CSAVNSGADGNTIYF
TRBV4-1,few,TRBJ2-1,15,NA,TGCGCCAGCAGCCAAGATATAGTAACCTACAATGAGCAGTTCTTC,CASSQDIVTYNEQFF
TRBV12-3/TRBV12-4,NA,TRBJ2-2,14,NA,TGTGCCAGCAGTTTGATGGGTTTCACCGGGGAGCTGTTTTTT,CASSLMGFTGELFF
TRBV12-3/TRBV12-4,NA,TRBJ2-5,15,TRBD2,TGTGCCAGCAGCCCCGGGGGGGGGGAGCAAGAGACCCAGTACTTC,CASSPGGGEQETQYF
TRBV11-2,few,TRBJ2-3,17,TRBD2,TGTGCCAGCAGCCCACAGGTCCTAGCGGGTTTTCGAGATACGCAGTATTTT,CASSPQVLAGFRDTQYF
TRBV7-9,many,TRBJ2-1,14,NA,TGTGCCAGCAGCTCCCAGAGGGGATACAATGAGCAGTTCTTC,CASSSQRGYNEQFF
TRBV29-1,NA,TRBJ2-7,14,TRBD2,TGCAGCGTTGAAAGGCTAGCGGGGGAGTACGAGCAGTACTTC,CSVERLAGEYEQYF
TRBV12-3/TRBV12-4,NA,TRBJ2-1,14,NA,TGTGCCAGCAGACAAACAGGGTACTACAATGAGCAGTTCTTC,CASRQTGYYNEQFF
TRBV7-2,many,TRBJ1-6,14,TRBD1,TGTGCCAGCAGCTTCGACAGGGGCACGTCACCCCTCCACTTT,CASSFDRGTSPLHF
TRBV7-6,few,TRBJ2-7,16,NA,TGTGCCAGCAGCTTAGCGAACACCTCTTCTTCCTACGAGCAGTACTTC,CASSLANTSSSYEQYF
TRBV6-1,once,TRBJ2-7,15,NA,TGTGCCAGCATTGACGGTGATACGAGCTCCTACGAGCAGTACTTC,CASIDGDTSSYEQYF
TRBV20-1,NA,TRBJ2-2,13,TRBD2,TGCAGTGCCGGACTAGGTTGGGCCGGGGAGCTGTTTTTT,CSAGLGWAGELFF